The entry below describes one T cell receptor beta chain. It has no known antigen specificity. The sample belongs to a study of cytomegalovirus exposure and HLA in healthy donors (dated by TCRdb to 2016 to 2017). The study in broad terms: An earlier analysis of fewer than 750 of the donors reported about 260 Gb of sequence data and approximately 120 million unique TCR beta sequences obtained from roughly 180 million T cells. An early release that covered about 640 HLA-typed donors contained approximately 300 gigabases of sequencing data and about 93 million unique TCR sequences. Of the 350 to 450 genotyped donors, less than 85% were placed in the genetic ancestry cluster associated with self-reported Caucasian donors. The aim of the study was to test whether cataloging public T cell receptors could identify signatures of past pathogen exposure. Using immunosequencing, the study profiled T cell repertoires from about 610 subjects and related those repertoires to cytomegalovirus serostatus. Besides the first cohort of about 730 subjects, a separate validation cohort made up of around 120 different subjects was used. To predict cytomegalovirus infection status, the study combined high-throughput TCR immunosequencing, statistical association of individual TCRs with disease status, and machine learning. A later analysis re-examined previously published TCR beta repertoires from just over 650 donors and added high-resolution HLA genotyping to investigate patterns of TCR occurrence. In the later analysis, no new phenotypic data were used to find candidate immune exposures; instead, reliance was placed on TCR beta sequences and their occurrence across donors. To decide whether each TCR beta V gene segment behaved as functional or pseudogenic, an earlier analysis of some 570 of the donors relied on high-throughput TCR beta sequencing. Donor age, sex, ethnicity and CMV serostatus were collected together with the repertoire data. A later genetic analysis took genome-wide SNP genotypes for about three fifths of the 666 donors and used that subset as a discovery cohort. Every repertoire in the discovery cohort had been generated on one and the same sequencing platform. Both class I and class II loci were covered by HLA typing, at four-digit resolution. The number of typed donors differed by locus: about 620-640 for A, B, C, DRB1 and DQB1; about 520 for DQA1; 600 to 610 for DPA1; and around 490 for DPB1. Because of strong linkage in the cohort, roughly five DR-DQ haplotypes were treated as single units for association and clustering. Across 300 to 500 genotyped donors of the cohort, an average of about 240,000 unique TCR beta nucleotide sequences per donor were sequenced, and approximately 17% of those sequences were non-productive.

The cohort was made up of several hundred healthy bone marrow donors. At the time of sampling, every cohort member was nominally healthy, though immune exposures that went unrecorded were likely present. The donor was CMV seronegative and was included in the group of several hundred seronegative cohort members. A peripheral blood sample was provided by each donor, and peripheral blood mononuclear cells were used for TCR beta sequencing. Genomic DNA extraction from the blood cell samples was performed with the Qiagen DNeasy Blood Extraction Kit. The CDR3 has 14 amino acids, counting the end cysteine and phenylalanine. The entry retains the CDR3 DNA only, 42 bases that are in frame from base 1. CDR1 and CDR2, per the germline V gene, are SGHTA and FQGTGA. The germline V end is reduced by 5 bases and the J end by 5 bases; junction bases left unmatched: 6. Results the study describes overall, beyond this receptor: The sequencing pipeline was judged likely to have produced a cluster of highly shared sequence variants as a technical artifact. Some IMGT-functional V segments, including TRBV6-2 and TRBV6-3, could not be distinguished by the 87-base-pair reads and were therefore excluded. A later analysis found that most CMV-associated TCR beta chains appeared HLA-restricted, with HLA associations seemingly driven largely by CMV exposure. At a false discovery rate of 0.05, a later analysis linked roughly 17,000 TCR beta sequences to specific HLA alleles. Because some donors lacked HLA typing at each locus, the association tests relied only on the typed subset. Because counts were too low, roughly 17 rarely observed V segments, including chromosome 9 orphons, were left out of the earlier analysis of over 550 of the donors. Assigning TCR associations to individual alleles was difficult when HLA alleles, especially DR and DQ, strongly co-occurred. The classifier was reported to diagnose cytomegalovirus status with high specificity and sensitivity in both the original cohort and the validation cohort. Most TCR sequences were observed very rarely across donors, whereas some public TCRs were present in many individuals. The study listed 164 TCR beta chains as associated with cytomegalovirus. Three of the identified cytomegalovirus-associated TCR beta chains were confirmed in vitro to be specific for cytomegalovirus antigens. According to a later genetic analysis, donors in an Asian-associated ancestry cluster had fewer N-insertions in productive TCRs than the approximately 700-donor mean. The authors suggested that the approach could potentially be generalized to other disease states and immunological phenotypes. In a later analysis, several top co-occurrence clusters were reported to appear linked to parvovirus B19, influenza, CMV and Epstein-Barr virus. Presence/absence analyses assumed roughly uniform sequencing depth across donors, an assumption that may not hold. An association between a missense DCLRE1C variant and V-gene and J-gene trimming of TCR beta chains was found in a later genetic analysis and replicated in an independent cohort. In this cohort, only TCR beta chains were sequenced, and detectable features were limited by the absence of alpha or paired-chain data. According to a later analysis, TCR association rates differed among HLA loci, with DRB1 alleles showing the most associated TCRs and HLA-C alleles showing the fewest. Linkage disequilibrium might explain the correlated functional status among segregating V segments, but an unknown experimental factor could not be ruled out. A further reported finding was that TCR beta sequences accurately predicted the HLA-A and HLA-B alleles for most subjects in the first cohort. In an earlier analysis of around 500 of the donors, most TCR beta V segments appeared in productive rearrangements about 87% or about 30% of the time, broadly matching IMGT annotations. The only immune exposure information available for the cohort was CMV serostatus. Compared with equally common non-associated chains, HLA-associated TCR beta chains in a later analysis were more clonally expanded and had lower generation probabilities.

The library was built by means of the immunoSEQ multiplex PCR assay. For the multiplex PCR, a mixture combining 60 forward primers for TCR Vbeta segments and 13 reverse primers for TCR Jbeta segments was used. The CDR3 region of rearranged TCR beta genes was amplified from genomic DNA by a multiplex PCR assay. On the Illumina HiSeq System, the amplified TCR beta libraries were sequenced as 87-base-pair reads. In the authors' own workflow: A later analysis counted about 80 million unique TCR beta chains across the 600 to 850 repertoires, and about 10 million of these chains were shared by at least two donors. Raw reads were error-corrected and collapsed into unique sequences by a nearest-neighbor algorithm in which closely related sequences were merged to remove PCR and sequencing errors. V, D and J gene segments were assigned by aligning CDR3 sequences to IMGT reference sequences. For a sequence to be retained, a match of at least six nucleotides was required to both a V gene segment and a J gene segment. A rearrangement counted as productive if the CDR3 had no stop codons and remained in frame with V and J, and every other rearrangement counted as non-productive. Following IMGT convention, CDR3 was defined as the stretch from the second conserved V-encoded cysteine to the conserved J-encoded phenylalanine. Sequences without an unambiguous match to a single V gene segment were excluded from the earlier analysis of a few hundred of the donors. In an earlier analysis of approximately 590 of the donors, V segments were called functional above 56.7% productive rearrangements and were called segregating when the between-donor standard deviation exceeded 5%. A statistical classification framework was built to diagnose cytomegalovirus status from the catalog of TCR beta chain sequences. In a later analysis, TCR nucleotide sequences were compared against IMGT/GENE-DB human TR gene sequences so that V and J genes could be assigned. A later analysis assigned CDR3 sequences and most-parsimonious VDJ recombination scenarios with the TCRdist pipeline. A later analysis defined each TCR beta chain by its CDR3 amino acid sequence plus V-gene family, and excluded reads lacking a unique V-gene family. As a way to deal with suspected cross-contamination and a sequencing artifact, a later analysis dropped hundreds of nucleotide sequences that were highly shared and had low generation probability. A later analysis calculated a clonal expansion index for each public chain from normalized within-repertoire ranks of inferred template counts. Generation probabilities in a later analysis came from a VDJ recombination model fitted to out-of-frame rearrangements, and those results were checked against IGoR. In a later analysis, hypergeometric tests were used to score TCR-TCR, TCR-HLA and TCR-CMV co-occurrence, with a repertoire-size bias correction applied to TCR pairs. To estimate false discovery rates, a later analysis permuted the HLA or CMV assignments 20 times. In a later analysis, co-occurring TCRs were grouped using DBSCAN, and TCRdist sequence similarity was added for clustering within HLA-allele-positive subsets. Repertoires with fewer than 30,000 or more than 120,000 public chains, plus five repertoires with anomalous nucleotide sharing, were excluded from co-occurrence clustering. The table was pulled from immuneACCESS by TCRdb, which kept in-frame rearrangements only. Such tables lose some clones; where checked, under half of the loss comes from unresolved V genes, and the rest has no known cause. That table is the source of V, J and clone size, and D and trimming were worked out from the DNA. The sample table includes approximately 120,000 clones. The top ten clones comprise under 3.5% of the sample.

This TCR was sampled from a man under 40 in good health and CMV-seronegative. This receptor chain uses TRBV7-3 and TRBJ2-7; TRBD1 lines up with 10 middle nucleotides. Input material: PBMCs. The sequenced DNA: TGTGCCAGCAGCCCGGGACAGGGGAACCACGAGCAGTACTTC. It encodes CASSPGQGNHEQYF.